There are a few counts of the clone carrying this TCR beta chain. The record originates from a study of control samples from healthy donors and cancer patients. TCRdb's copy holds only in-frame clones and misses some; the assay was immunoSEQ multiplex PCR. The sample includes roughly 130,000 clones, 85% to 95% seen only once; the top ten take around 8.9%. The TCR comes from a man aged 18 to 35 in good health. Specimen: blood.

CDR3 loop: CASSPEIIPRGETQYF. For the CDR3, the DNA is TGTGCCAGCTCACCCGAAATAATTCCCCGGGGGGAGACCCAGTACTTC. The chain recombines TRBV18 with TRBJ2-5; maybe TRBD2 (6 bases). The CDR3 is 16 residues long. The V end lost 3 bases, the J end lost 5 bases, and 19 bases lay between the germline ends. Germline V lookup: CDR1 KGHSH, CDR2 LQKENI.